The following is a T cell receptor beta chain sequence with its context. There are many counts of this clonotype. Its antigen target is currently unknown. Base qualities were left out, and no much larger clone turns up one base away. The sample's treatment or condition, from its label and the paper: in vitro stimulation with specific CMV peptide epitopes to enrich CMV-specific T cells. The germline V gene encodes CDR1 SGHTA and CDR2 FQGNSA. CDR3 length: 15 amino acids, cysteine to phenylalanine. CDR3 DNA is the only sequence kept; it has 45 bases, read in frame from the first base. V drops 5 bases and J drops 8 bases, leaving 16 bases in between. This sample is drawn from a study of T cell repertoires in cytomegalovirus infection (dated by TCRdb to 2018 to 2020). Regarding the study in general: Recently identified HLA-C-restricted CMV epitopes, whose presentation resists viral immunomodulation, were targeted by peptide stimulations together with well-studied HLA-B-restricted epitopes. The HLA type of each donor mattered for the analysis, because public TCR beta signatures pointed to carriage of CMV infection along with the matching HLA type.

This sample was sequenced with an Illumina HiSeq 1500. Using fastp at Q25 and MiXCR, TCRdb reprocessed the public reads and kept productive beta chains. Rows matching on CDR3 protein sequence are summarized as one entry with the most common DNA and genes. For this sample the table gives roughly 920,000 distinct CDR3 sequences, of which less than 35% were detected only once. The ten largest clones take up more than 13% of the sample. What the study reported, not specific to this receptor: The ex vivo response was dominated by HLA-C-restricted CMV-specific TCR beta clonotypes, which also provided the single most frequent clonotype in two of eight donors. In both this cohort and an independent cohort of some 350 donors, the cumulative frequency of public TCR beta family members distinguished carriers of CMV infection plus the relevant HLA type.

The source material was cultured CD8+ T cells from PBMCs, sampled from culture after CMV antigen stimulation. This clonotype originated in a human donor in good health (CMV status not recorded). Some clones in this sample may be carry-over from other donors' samples. This chain is built from TRBV7-2 and TRBJ1-6, with no reliable assignment of the D segment. For the CDR3, the sequence is CASSVYRAWDSPLHF. The DNA reads TGTGCCAGCAGCGTATACCGGGCCTGGGATTCACCCCTCCACTTT.